The 4 T cell receptor beta chains reported below all come from one sample, sequenced in a study of graft-versus-host responses after intestinal transplantation. Profiling relied on immunoSEQ multiplex PCR, and the TCRdb table lists in-frame clones only, not all of them. The sample yields roughly 99,000 clones, around 88% seen once. The sample here was PBMCs, taken 255 days after intestinal transplant. These receptors were collected from a human patient who received an intestinal transplant, so some T cells may come from the graft donor.

This chain connects TRBV4-1 to TRBJ2-2; D is perhaps TRBD1 or TRBD2 (5 bases each). The CDR3 is made up of 13 amino acids. Germline lookup yields CDR1 MGHRA and CDR2 YSYEKL. The ends were cut back, 4 bases at V and 6 bases at J, with 9 bases in the middle. The CDR3 reads CASSRGGAGELFF. In DNA form, the CDR3 reads TGCGCCAGCAGCCGTGGGGGAGCCGGGGAGCTGTTTTTT.

The chain has TRBV5-1 and TRBJ1-4; the D gene is possibly TRBD1 (6 bases). The germline V gene has CDR1 SGHRS and CDR2 YFSETQ. Trimming shortened V by 2 bases and J by 6 bases, and 14 bases separated the two germline ends. This CDR3 contains 15 residues. In DNA form, the CDR3 reads TGCGCCAGCAGCTTTTCGGGGACATTTGATGAAAAACTGTTTTTT. Its translation: CASSFSGTFDEKLFF.

The chain uses TRBV5-5 and TRBJ2-5; a weak D match, TRBD1 (8 bases). The CDR3 runs 15 residues. Per the germline V gene, CDR1 is SGHKS and CDR2 is YYEKEE (reference sequence). V lost 0 bases and J 5 bases, leaving 14 bases between the germline ends. CDR3 coding DNA: TGTGCCAGCAGCTTGGCCCACAGGGGGGGCGAGACCCAGTACTTC. As protein: CASSLAHRGGETQYF.

The chain employs TRBV23-1 and TRBJ2-7; weak D call: TRBD2 (5 bases). TRBV23-1 is annotated as an ORF whose role is uncertain. Trimming stripped 7 bases from V and 0 bases from J, with 10 bases between. CDR3 length: 13 amino acids. The CDR3 DNA is TGCGCCAGCATCCGGAGGAGCTCCTACGAGCAGTACTTC. This translates into CASIRRSSYEQYF.